This T cell receptor (beta chain) was sequenced during a study of cytotoxic CD8 clonotypes in ibrutinib-treated CLL. Germline CDR1 reads MNHEY; CDR2 reads SMNVEV (reference sequence). The CDR3 loop spans 14 amino acids. After removal of 5 bases from V and 6 bases from J, the junction contained 7 bases not matched to a gene. The repertoire was sequenced with immunoSEQ multiplex PCR; TCRdb's copy has only in-frame clones and lacks some. The table shows some 350,000 clones, with 67% occurring only once. This receptor was taken from a human donor with chronic lymphocytic leukemia. This chain connects TRBV27 to TRBJ2-7; 10 positions agree with TRBD1. The sequencing used PBMCs, collected after 36 months of ibrutinib treatment. CDR3 protein: CASSADRGLIEQYF. CDR3 coding DNA: TGTGCCAGCAGTGCCGACAGGGGGCTGATCGAGCAGTACTTC.